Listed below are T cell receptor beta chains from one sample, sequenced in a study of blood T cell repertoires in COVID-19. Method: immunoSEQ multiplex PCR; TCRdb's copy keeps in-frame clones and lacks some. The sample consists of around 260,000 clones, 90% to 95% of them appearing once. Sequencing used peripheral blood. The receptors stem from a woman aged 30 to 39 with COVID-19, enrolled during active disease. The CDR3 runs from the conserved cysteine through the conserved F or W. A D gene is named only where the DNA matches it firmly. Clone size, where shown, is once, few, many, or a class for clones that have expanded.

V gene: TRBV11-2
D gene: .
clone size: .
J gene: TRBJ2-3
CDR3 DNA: TGTGCCAGCAGCTTAGATGGGGGGAGTAATACGCAGTATTTT
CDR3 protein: CASSLDGGSNTQYF

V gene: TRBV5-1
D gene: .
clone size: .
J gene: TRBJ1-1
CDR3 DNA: TGCGCCAGCAGCTTGGGTCAGGGGCGAAACACTGAAGCTTTCTTT
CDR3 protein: CASSLGQGRNTEAFF

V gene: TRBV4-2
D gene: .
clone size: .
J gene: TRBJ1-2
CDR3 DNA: TGTGCCAGCAGCCAAGATCGAGGGCAAGGCGGGTATGGCTACACCTTC
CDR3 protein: CASSQDRGQGGYGYTF

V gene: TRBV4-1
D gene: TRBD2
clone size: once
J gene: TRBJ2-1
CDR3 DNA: TGCGCCAGCAGCCAAGAGGGCGGGAGTGCCTACAATGAGCAGTTCTTC
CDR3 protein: CASSQEGGSAYNEQFF

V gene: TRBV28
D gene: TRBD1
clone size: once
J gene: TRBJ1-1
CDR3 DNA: TGTGCCAGCAGTTTGCCCCGGGGACAGCCGAACACTGAAGCTTTCTTT
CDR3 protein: CASSLPRGQPNTEAFF

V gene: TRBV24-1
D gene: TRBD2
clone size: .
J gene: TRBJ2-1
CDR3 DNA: TGTGCCACCAGTGATTTGGACCAGACTAGCGGGAGGGCCCATGAGCAGTTCTTC
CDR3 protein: CATSDLDQTSGRAHEQFF

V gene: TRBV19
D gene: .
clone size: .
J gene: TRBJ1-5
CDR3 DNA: TGTGCCAGTAGTGAAACTGGAGGTTATCAGCCCCAGCATTTT
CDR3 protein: CASSETGGYQPQHF

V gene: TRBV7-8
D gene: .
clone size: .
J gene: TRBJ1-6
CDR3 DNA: TGTGCCAGCAGCACCGGGACTTTACCCAACAATTCACCCCTCCACTTT
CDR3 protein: CASSTGTLPNNSPLHF

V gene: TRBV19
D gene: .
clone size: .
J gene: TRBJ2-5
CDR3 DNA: TGTGCCAGTTCGACGGTTGAGAGGCGGCTGGTAGAGACCCAGTACTTC
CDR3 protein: CASSTVERRLVETQYF

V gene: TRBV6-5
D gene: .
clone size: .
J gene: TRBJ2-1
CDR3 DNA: TGTGCCAGCAGTTCAAGCGGGTCTTACAGGAATGAGCAGTTCTTC
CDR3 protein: CASSSSGSYRNEQFF

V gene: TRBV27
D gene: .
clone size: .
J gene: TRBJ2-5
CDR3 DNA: TGTGCCAGCAGTCCGTTGACTAGTATGGAGACCCAGTACTTC
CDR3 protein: CASSPLTSMETQYF

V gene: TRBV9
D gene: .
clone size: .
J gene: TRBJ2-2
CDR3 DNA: TGTGCCAGCAGCGTAGAAGGACACATCGCGAACACCGGGGAGCTGTTTTTT
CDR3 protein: CASSVEGHIANTGELFF

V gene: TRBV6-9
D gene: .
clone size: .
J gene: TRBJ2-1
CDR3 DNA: TGTGCCAGCAGTTCTCTCTACAATGAGCAGTTCTTC
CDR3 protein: CASSSLYNEQFF

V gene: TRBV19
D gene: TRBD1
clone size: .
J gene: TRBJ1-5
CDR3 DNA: TGTGCCAGTAGCCTGGACAGGGGAAATCAGCCCCAGCATTTT
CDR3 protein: CASSLDRGNQPQHF

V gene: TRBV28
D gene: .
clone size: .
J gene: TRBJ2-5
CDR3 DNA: TGTGCCAGCAGTTCCCCTCAAGAGACCCAGTACTTC
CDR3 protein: CASSSPQETQYF

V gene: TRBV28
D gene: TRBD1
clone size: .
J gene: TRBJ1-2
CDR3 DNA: TGTGCCAGCAGCCCCCCGAATCGGGGACAGGGGAATGGCTACACCTTC
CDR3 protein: CASSPPNRGQGNGYTF

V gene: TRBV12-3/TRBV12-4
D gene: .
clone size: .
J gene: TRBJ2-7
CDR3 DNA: TGTGCCAGCAGTTCTCCAACAGGGAACGAGCAGTACTTC
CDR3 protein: CASSSPTGNEQYF

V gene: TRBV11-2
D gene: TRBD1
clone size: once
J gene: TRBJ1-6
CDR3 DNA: TGTGCCAGCAGCCTGGGACAGCGAAATTCACCCCTCCACTTT
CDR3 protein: CASSLGQRNSPLHF

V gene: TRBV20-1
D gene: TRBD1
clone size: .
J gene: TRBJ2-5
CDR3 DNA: TGCAGTGCTAGTCCGGGACAGGGCTTCCAAGAGACCCAGTACTTC
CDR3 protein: CSASPGQGFQETQYF